These 18 T cell receptor beta chains were all obtained from the same sample, sequenced in a study of T cell responses to AZD1222 COVID-19 vaccine. Data came from immunoSEQ multiplex PCR; TCRdb stores just in-frame clones and leaves some out. The sample comprises about 160,000 clones, approximately 91% of which are singletons, and over 4.5% rests with the top ten. The source was peripheral blood, collected on day 0 of AZD1222 vaccination. The receptors shown here come from an adult in good health.

In this sample, this clone turned up a few times. The chain recombines TRBV28 with TRBJ1-2, with a weak D call TRBD1 (6 bases). Germline assignment: CDR1 MDHEN and CDR2 SYDVKM. V lost 2 bases, J lost 5 bases, and 12 bases lay in between. This CDR3 comprises 14 residues. The CDR3 coding sequence is TGTGCCAGCAGTTTAGGGCAGGGGCCTTATGGCTACACCTTC. Protein sequence: CASSLGQGPYGYTF.

The V gene is TRBV5-4, the J gene TRBJ2-3; the match to TRBD1 covers 8 bases. The CDR3 length is 14 residues. V lost 4 bases to trimming and J lost 2 bases; unmatched junction nucleotides: 3. From germline, CDR1 is SGHNT and CDR2 YYREEE (reference sequence). The CDR3 here is CASSRQGATDTQYF. CDR3 nucleotides: TGTGCCAGCAGCCGCCAGGGGGCCACAGATACGCAGTATTTT.

This clone came up once. The chain uses TRBV29-1 and TRBJ1-1; D is ambiguous. The CDR3 loop spans 13 amino acids. Germline CDR1 SQVTM, CDR2 ANQGSEA. The V end lost 3 bases, the J end lost 5 bases, and 13 bases lay between the germline ends. The CDR3 nucleotides read TGCAGCGTTGACTCCGGCATATGGACTGAAGCTTTCTTT. Encoded protein: CSVDSGIWTEAFF.

The chain joins TRBV3-1 (or the pseudogene TRBV3-2) to TRBJ2-5; no firm D call. CDR1 and CDR2 from the germline V gene are LGHDT and YNNKEL (reference sequence). V was cut by 0 bases and J by 4 bases, with 9 bases left in between. CDR3 size: 14 residues. CDR3 loop: CASSQEGNRETQYF. For the CDR3, the DNA is TGTGCCAGCAGCCAAGAAGGTAATCGAGAGACCCAGTACTTC.

The V gene is TRBV2, the J gene TRBJ1-2, with D uncertain. Deletions cut 6 bases from V and 4 bases from J, with 9 bases between. The CDR3 loop spans 12 amino acids. From germline, CDR1 is SNHLY and CDR2 FYNNEI. CDR3 in DNA: TGTGCCAGCAGGGGAGATGGCTATGGCTACACCTTC. Translated: CASRGDGYGYTF.

This chain joins TRBV18 and TRBJ2-4; no clear D. Germline V lookup: CDR1 KGHSH, CDR2 LQKENI. The V end was cut by 2 bases, the J end by 0 bases, with 8 bases between. This CDR3 spans 15 amino acids. The CDR3 nucleotides are TGTGCCAGCTCACCATCCAGAGCAGCCAAAAACATTCAGTACTTC. It encodes CASSPSRAAKNIQYF.

The chain links TRBV20-1 to TRBJ1-4; 7 bases align to TRBD1. The CDR3 is 15 amino acids. From germline, CDR1 is DFQATT and CDR2 SNEGSKA (reference sequence). J was trimmed by 4 bases and V by 3 bases; bases with no gene match: 8. CDR3 in DNA: TGCAGTGCTAGTCCTGGGACAGCTTATAATGAAAAACTGTTTTTT. Its translation is CSASPGTAYNEKLFF.

The rearrangement uses TRBV14 and TRBJ2-7; 7 bases align to TRBD2. Trimming cost V 4 bases and J 1 base; bases outside gene matches: 13. Germline values: CDR1 SGHDN, CDR2 FVKESK. This CDR3 is 17 amino acids long. CDR3 protein: CASSPPTRGGRSYEQYF. Written as DNA, the CDR3 is TGTGCCAGCAGCCCCCCGACGCGGGGCGGGAGATCCTACGAGCAGTACTTC.

The chain recombines TRBV28 with TRBJ1-1; D gene uncertain. The CDR3 is made up of 12 amino acids. Between the trimmed V and J ends, which lost 2 bases and 5 bases, there was a span of 6 bases. CDR1 MDHEN and CDR2 SYDVKM come from the germline V gene. CDR3 amino acids: CASSLRETEAFF. CDR3 nucleotide sequence: TGTGCCAGCAGTTTACGCGAGACTGAAGCTTTCTTT.

This clone was observed a handful of times. The gene calls are TRBV6-5 and TRBJ1-1; D possibly corresponds to TRBD1 (6 bases). The CDR3 is 14 residues long. With 4 bases removed from V and 2 bases from J, the gap between germline ends came to 11 bases. The germline CDR1 and CDR2 sequences are MNHEY and SVGAGI. The DNA of the CDR3 is TGTGCCAGCAGTTCCGACAGGAAAAACACTGAAGCTTTCTTT. Translation: CASSSDRKNTEAFF.

In this sample, this clone turned up once. The chain is built from TRBV28 and TRBJ2-5; D not certain. Trimming shortened V by 6 bases and J by 5 bases, and 13 bases separated the two germline ends. The CDR3 contains 13 residues. Per germline, CDR1 MDHEN and CDR2 SYDVKM. In DNA, the CDR3 is TGTGCCAGCAGCCAACCCCCTTTGGAGACCCAGTACTTC. It translates to CASSQPPLETQYF.

The J gene is TRBJ2-1, the V gene TRBV5-8; 9 nucleotides align to TRBD2. V lost 1 base, J lost 7 bases, and 6 bases stayed unmatched. This CDR3 comprises 15 residues. CDR1 and CDR2 (germline): SGHTS, YDEGEE. The CDR3 here is CASSLLSGGSNEQFF. CDR3 nucleotide sequence: TGTGCCAGCAGCTTGCTTAGCGGGGGTTCAAATGAGCAGTTCTTC.

This CDR3 is CASSLDSQGGSYGYTF. The CDR3 bases are TGTGCCAGCAGCTTAGATTCCCAGGGAGGCAGCTATGGCTACACCTTC. The chain has TRBV11-2 and TRBJ1-2; D is possibly TRBD1 (5 bases). CDR1 is SGHAT and CDR2 is FQNNGV in the germline V gene. The V end lost 0 bases, the J end lost 4 bases, and 15 bases lay between the germline ends. This CDR3 contains 16 residues. Full variable domain (outside the CDR3, taken from reference TRBV11-2 and TRBJ1-2): EAGVAQSPRYKIIEKRQSVAFWCNPISGHATLYWYQQILGQGPKLLIQFQNNGVVDDSQLPKDRFSAERLKGVDSTLKIQPAKLEDSAVYLCASSLDSQGGSYGYTFGSGTRLTVV.

V usage is TRBV4-3 and J usage is TRBJ2-3; 14 nucleotides align to TRBD2. The germline V gene encodes CDR1 LGHNA and CDR2 YSLEER. The CDR3 extends over 17 amino acids. Trimming cost V 3 bases and J 2 bases; bases outside gene matches: 4. This CDR3 is CASSHGLAGGYTDTQYF. The DNA for the CDR3 is TGCGCCAGCAGCCACGGACTAGCGGGGGGTTACACAGATACGCAGTATTTT.

The genes are TRBV7-9 and TRBJ1-6, with no clear D. This CDR3 spans 15 amino acids. Germline V gene data show CDR1 as SEHNR and CDR2 as FQNEAQ (reference sequence). The V gene lost 5 bases and the J gene lost 9 bases, with 17 bases spanning the gap. CDR3 nucleotides: TGTGCCAGCAGCCCCAGCGCCGGGCTTGGTTCACCCCTCCACTTT. Its translation: CASSPSAGLGSPLHF.

V gene TRBV19 combines with J gene TRBJ1-2; TRBD1 is a possible D gene (6 bases). The CDR3 extends over 16 amino acids. The V gene's germline CDR1 is LNHDA and CDR2 SQIVND (reference sequence). The V end was cut by 10 bases, the J end by 3 bases, with 24 bases between. CDR3 sequence reads: CATSPGAGLVDYGYTF. CDR3 in DNA: TGTGCCACCAGCCCGGGGGCGGGTTTGGTAGACTATGGCTACACCTTC.

The chain couples TRBV29-1 to TRBJ1-2; tentative D call: TRBD1 (5 bases). The CDR3 has 14 residues. V lost 4 bases, J lost 2 bases, and 14 bases lay in between. Germline values: CDR1 SQVTM, CDR2 ANQGSEA. The CDR3 spells CSVVGVGDNYGYTF. DNA for the CDR3: TGCAGCGTTGTGGGGGTGGGGGACAACTATGGCTACACCTTC.

The chain has TRBV4-3 and TRBJ1-1; tentatively, D is TRBD1 (6 bases). The CDR3 is 15 amino acids. CDR1 and CDR2 (germline): LGHNA, YSLEER. V gave up 0 bases and J gave up 7 bases, with 15 bases separating them. The chain's CDR3 is CASSQEGGGTSEAFF. CDR3 sequence (DNA): TGCGCCAGCAGCCAAGAAGGAGGGGGGACAAGTGAAGCTTTCTTT.